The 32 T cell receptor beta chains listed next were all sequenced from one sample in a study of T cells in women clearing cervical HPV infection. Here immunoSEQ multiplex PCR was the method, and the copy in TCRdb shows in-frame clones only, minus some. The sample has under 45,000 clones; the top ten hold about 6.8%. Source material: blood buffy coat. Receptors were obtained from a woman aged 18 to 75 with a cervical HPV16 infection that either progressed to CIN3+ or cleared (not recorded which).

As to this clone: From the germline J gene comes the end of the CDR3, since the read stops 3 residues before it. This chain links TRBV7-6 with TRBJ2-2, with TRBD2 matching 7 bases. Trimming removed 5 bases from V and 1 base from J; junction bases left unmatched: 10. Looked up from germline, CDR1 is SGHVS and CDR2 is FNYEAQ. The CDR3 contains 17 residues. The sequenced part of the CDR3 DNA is TGTGCCAGCAGCCCAATACCCGGGACTATGAACACCGGGGAG. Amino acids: CASSPIPGTMNTGE. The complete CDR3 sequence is CASSPIPGTMNTGELFF. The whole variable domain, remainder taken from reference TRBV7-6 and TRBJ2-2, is GAGVSQSPRYKVTKRGQDVALRCDPISGHVSLYWYRQALGQGPEFLTYFNYEAQQDKSGLPNDRFSAERPEGSISTLTIQRTEQRDSAMYRCASSPIPGTMNTGELFFGEGSRLTVL.

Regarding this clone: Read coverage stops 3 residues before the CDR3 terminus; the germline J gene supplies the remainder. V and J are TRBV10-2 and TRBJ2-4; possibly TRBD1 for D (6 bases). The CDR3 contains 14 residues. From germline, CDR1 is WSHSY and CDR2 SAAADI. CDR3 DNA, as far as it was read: TGCGCCAGCAGTGAGTTCCCAGCCCAAGGGGGT. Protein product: CASSEFPAQGG. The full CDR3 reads CASSEFPAQGGQYF.

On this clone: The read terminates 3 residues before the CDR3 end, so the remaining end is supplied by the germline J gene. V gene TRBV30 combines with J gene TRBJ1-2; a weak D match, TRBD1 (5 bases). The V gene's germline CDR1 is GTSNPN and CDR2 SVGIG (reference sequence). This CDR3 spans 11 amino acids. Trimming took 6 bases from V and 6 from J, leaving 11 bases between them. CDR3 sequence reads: CACRGGNGYTF. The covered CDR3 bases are TGTGCCTGTAGGGGAGGGAATGGC. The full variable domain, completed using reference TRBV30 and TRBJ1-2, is SQTIHQWPATLVQPVGSPLSLECTVEGTSNPNLYWYRQAAGRGLQLLFYSVGIGQISSEVPQNLSASRPQDRQFILSSKKLLLSDSGFYLCACRGGNGYTFGSGTRLTVV.

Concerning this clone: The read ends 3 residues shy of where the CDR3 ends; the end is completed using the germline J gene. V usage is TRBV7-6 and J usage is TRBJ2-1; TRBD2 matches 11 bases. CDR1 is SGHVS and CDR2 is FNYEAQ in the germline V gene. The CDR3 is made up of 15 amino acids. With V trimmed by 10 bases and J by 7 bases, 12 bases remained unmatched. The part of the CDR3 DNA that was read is TGTGCCATCCGACTAGCGGGACTTTCGGGGAATGAG. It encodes CAIRLAGLSGNE. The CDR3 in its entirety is CAIRLAGLSGNEQFF.

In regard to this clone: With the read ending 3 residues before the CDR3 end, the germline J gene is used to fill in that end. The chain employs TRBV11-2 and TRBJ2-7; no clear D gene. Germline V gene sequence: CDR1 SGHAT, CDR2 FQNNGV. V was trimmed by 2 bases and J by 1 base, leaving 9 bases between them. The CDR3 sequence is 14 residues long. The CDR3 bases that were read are TGTGCCAGCAGCTTATCGAGCGAGTCCTACGAG. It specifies CASSLSSESYE. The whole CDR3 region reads CASSLSSESYEQYF. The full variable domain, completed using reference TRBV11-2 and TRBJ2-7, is EAGVAQSPRYKIIEKRQSVAFWCNPISGHATLYWYQQILGQGPKLLIQFQNNGVVDDSQLPKDRFSAERLKGVDSTLKIQPAKLEDSAVYLCASSLSSESYEQYFGPGTRLTVT.

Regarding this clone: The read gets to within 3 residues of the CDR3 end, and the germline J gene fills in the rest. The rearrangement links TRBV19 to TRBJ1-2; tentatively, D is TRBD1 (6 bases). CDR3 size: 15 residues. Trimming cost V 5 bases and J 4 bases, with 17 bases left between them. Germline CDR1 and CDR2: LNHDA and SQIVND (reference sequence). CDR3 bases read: TGTGCCAGTAGTCCCACGGCGGGAGGGGGCTATGGC. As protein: CASSPTAGGGYG. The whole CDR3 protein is CASSPTAGGGYGYTF.

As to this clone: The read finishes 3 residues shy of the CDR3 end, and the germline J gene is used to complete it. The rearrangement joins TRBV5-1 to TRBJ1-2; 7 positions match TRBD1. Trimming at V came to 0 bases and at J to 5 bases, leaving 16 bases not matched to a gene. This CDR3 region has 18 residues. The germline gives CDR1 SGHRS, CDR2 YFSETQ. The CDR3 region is CASSLEWSRGTVSYGYTF. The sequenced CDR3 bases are TGCGCCAGCAGCTTGGAATGGTCTCGTGGGACAGTTTCGTATGGC.

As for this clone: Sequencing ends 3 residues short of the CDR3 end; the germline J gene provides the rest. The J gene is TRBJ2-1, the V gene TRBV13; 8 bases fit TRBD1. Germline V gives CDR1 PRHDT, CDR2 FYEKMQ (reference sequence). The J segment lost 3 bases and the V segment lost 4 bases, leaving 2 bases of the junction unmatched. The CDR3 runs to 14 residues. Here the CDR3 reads CASSWGTGYNEQFF. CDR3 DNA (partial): TGTGCCAGCAGCTGGGGGACAGGCTACAATGAG. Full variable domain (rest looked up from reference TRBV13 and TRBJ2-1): AAGVIQSPRHLIKEKRETATLKCYPIPRHDTVYWYQQGPGQDPQFLISFYEKMQSDKGSIPDRFSAQQFSDYHSELNMSSLELGDSALYFCASSWGTGYNEQFFGPGTRLTVL.

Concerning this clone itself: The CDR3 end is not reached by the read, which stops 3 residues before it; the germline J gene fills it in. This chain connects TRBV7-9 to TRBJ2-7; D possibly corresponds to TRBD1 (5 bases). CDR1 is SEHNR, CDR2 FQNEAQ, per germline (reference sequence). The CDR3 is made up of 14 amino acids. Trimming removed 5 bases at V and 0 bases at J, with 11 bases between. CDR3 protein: CASSPSQGSYEQYF. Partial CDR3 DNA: TGTGCCAGCAGCCCTAGTCAGGGCTCCTACGAG.

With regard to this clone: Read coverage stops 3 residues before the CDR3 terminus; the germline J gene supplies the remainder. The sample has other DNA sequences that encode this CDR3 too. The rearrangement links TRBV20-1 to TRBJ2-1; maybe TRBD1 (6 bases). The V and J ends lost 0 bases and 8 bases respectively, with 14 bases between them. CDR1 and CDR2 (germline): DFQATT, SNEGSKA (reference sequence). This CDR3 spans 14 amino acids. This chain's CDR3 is CSARDQGRSYEQFF. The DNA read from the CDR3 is TGCAGTGCTAGAGATCAGGGGAGATCCTATGAG.

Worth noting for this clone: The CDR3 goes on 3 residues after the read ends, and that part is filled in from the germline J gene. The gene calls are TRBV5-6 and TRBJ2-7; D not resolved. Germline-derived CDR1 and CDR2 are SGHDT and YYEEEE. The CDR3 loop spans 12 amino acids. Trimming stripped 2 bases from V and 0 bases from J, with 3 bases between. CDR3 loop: CASSFSSYEQYF. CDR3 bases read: TGTGCCAGCAGCTTTAGCTCCTACGAG.

Partial CDR3 DNA: TGTGCCTGGAGTCAGGGGGAGGCATCAAACACTGAA. This gives the protein CAWSQGEASNTE. The CDR3 in full is CAWSQGEASNTEAFF. The chain couples TRBV30 to TRBJ1-1, with 7 bases aligning to TRBD1. The read halts 3 residues ahead of the CDR3 end, with the missing end drawn from the germline J gene. This CDR3 has 15 residues. The germline V gene encodes CDR1 GTSNPN and CDR2 SVGIG (reference sequence). V shed 2 bases and J 2 bases; nucleotides not matched to a gene: 8.

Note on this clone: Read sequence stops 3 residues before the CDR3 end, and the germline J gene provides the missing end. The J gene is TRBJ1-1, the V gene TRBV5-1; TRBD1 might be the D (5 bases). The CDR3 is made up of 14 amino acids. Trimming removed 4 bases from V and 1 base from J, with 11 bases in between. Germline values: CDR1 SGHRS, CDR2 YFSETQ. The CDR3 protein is CASSVIQGNTEAFF. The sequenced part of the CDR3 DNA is TGCGCCAGCAGCGTGATCCAGGGGAACACTGAA.

The CDR3 region is CASSLARVAGVDSSTDTQYF. CDR3 bases read: TGCGCCAGCAGCTTGGCCCGAGTAGCGGGGGTAGACTCTAGCACAGATACG. This chain connects TRBV5-1 to TRBJ2-3, with 9 bases matching TRBD2. The missing CDR3 end, 3 residues past where the read stops, is filled in from the germline J gene. The germline V gene encodes CDR1 SGHRS and CDR2 YFSETQ. The CDR3 length is 20 residues. V shed 0 bases and J 0 bases; nucleotides not matched to a gene: 14.

CDR3 sequence reads: CASSPGLAGNYAQYF. Partial CDR3 DNA: TGTGCCAGCAGTCCGGGACTAGCGGGGAATTATGCG. The chain uses TRBV2 and TRBJ2-3, with 13 nucleotides matching TRBD2. The read ends 3 residues before the CDR3 terminus; that terminus is restored from the germline J gene. Germline assignment: CDR1 SNHLY and CDR2 FYNNEI. This CDR3 comprises 15 residues.

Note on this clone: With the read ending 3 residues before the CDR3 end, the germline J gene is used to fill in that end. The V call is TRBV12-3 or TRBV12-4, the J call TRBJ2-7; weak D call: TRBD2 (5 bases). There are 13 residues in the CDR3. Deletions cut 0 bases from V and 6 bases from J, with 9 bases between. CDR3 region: CASSLALRAEQYF. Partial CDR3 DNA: TGTGCCAGCAGTTTAGCGCTGAGGGCCGAG.

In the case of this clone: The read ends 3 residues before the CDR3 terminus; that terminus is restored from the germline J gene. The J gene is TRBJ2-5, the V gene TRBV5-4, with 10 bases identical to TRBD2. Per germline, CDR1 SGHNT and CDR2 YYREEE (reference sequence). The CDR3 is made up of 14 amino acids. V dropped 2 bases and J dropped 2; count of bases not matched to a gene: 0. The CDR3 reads CASSLLAGQETQYF. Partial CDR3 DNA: TGTGCCAGCAGCTTACTAGCGGGACAAGAGACC. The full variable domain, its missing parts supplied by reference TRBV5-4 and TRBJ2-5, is ETGVTQSPTHLIKTRGQQVTLRCSSQSGHNTVSWYQQALGQGPQFIFQYYREEENGRGNFPPRFSGLQFPNYSSELNVNALELDDSALYLCASSLLAGQETQYFGPGTRLLVL.

The CDR3: CAISEFVEETQYF. The sequenced CDR3 bases are TGTGCCATCAGTGAGTTCGTAGAAGAGACG. V gene TRBV10-3 combines with J gene TRBJ2-3; D gene unclear. The read ends 3 residues early relative to the CDR3; the germline J gene fills the gap. The CDR3 runs 13 residues. The germline gives CDR1 ENHRY, CDR2 SYGVKD.

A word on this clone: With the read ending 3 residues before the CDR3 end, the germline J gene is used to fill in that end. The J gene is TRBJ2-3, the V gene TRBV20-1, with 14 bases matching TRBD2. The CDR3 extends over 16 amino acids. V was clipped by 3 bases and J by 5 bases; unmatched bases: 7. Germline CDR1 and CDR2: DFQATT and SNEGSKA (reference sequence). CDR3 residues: CSARRLAGGLQDTQYF. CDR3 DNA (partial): TGCAGTGCTAGGAGACTAGCGGGGGGGCTTCAAGATACG.

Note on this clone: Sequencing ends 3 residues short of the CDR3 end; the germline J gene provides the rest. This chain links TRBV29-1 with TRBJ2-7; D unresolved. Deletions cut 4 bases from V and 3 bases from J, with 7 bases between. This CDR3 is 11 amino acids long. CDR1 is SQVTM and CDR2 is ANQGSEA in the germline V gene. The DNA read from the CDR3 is TGCAGCGTTGTCGCAGGCTACGAG. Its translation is CSVVAGYE. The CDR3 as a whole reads CSVVAGYEQYF.

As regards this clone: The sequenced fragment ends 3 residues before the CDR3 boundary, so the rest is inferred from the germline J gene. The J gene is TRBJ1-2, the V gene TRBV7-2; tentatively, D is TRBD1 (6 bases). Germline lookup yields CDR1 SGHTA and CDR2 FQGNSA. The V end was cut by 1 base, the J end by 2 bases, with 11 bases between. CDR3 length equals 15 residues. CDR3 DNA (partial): TGTGCCAGCAGCTTAGGACCGGACAGCAACTATGGC. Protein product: CASSLGPDSNYG. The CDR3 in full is CASSLGPDSNYGYTF. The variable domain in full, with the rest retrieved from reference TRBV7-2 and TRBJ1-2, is GAGVSQSPSNKVTEKGKDVELRCDPISGHTALYWYRQSLGQGLEFLIYFQGNSAPDKSGLPSDRFSAERTGGSVSTLTIQRTQQEDSAVYLCASSLGPDSNYGYTFGSGTRLTVV.

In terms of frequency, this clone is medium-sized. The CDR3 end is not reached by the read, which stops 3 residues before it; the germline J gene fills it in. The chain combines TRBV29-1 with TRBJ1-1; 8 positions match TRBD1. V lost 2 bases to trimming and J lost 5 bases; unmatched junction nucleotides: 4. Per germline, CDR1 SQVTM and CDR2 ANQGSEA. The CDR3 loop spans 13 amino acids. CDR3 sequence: CSVEQGAWTEAFF. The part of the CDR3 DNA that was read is TGCAGCGTTGAACAGGGGGCTTGGACTGAA.

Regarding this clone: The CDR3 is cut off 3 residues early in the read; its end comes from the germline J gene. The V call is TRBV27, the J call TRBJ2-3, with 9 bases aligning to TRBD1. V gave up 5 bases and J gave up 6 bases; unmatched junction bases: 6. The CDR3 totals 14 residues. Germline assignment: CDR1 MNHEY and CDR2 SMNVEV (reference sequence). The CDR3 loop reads CASSQLTGGDTQYF. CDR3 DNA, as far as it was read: TGTGCCAGCAGTCAGCTGACAGGGGGTGATACG.

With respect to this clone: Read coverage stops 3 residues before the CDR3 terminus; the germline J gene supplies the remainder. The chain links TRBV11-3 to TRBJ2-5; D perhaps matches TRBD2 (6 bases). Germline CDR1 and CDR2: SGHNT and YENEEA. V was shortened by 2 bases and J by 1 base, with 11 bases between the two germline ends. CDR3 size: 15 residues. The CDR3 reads CASSLRAGLQETQYF. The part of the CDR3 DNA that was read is TGTGCCAGCAGCTTACGGGCGGGACTCCAAGAGACC.

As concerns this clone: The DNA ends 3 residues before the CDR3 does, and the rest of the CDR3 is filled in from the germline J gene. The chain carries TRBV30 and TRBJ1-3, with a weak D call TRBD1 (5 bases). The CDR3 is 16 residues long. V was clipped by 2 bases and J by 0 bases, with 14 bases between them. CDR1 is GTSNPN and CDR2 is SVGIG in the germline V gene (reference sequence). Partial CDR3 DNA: TGTGCCTGGAGTAAGAAGGGGCCATACTCTGGAAACACC. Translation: CAWSKKGPYSGNT. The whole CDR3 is CAWSKKGPYSGNTIYF. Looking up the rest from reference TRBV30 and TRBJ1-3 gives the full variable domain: SQTIHQWPATLVQPVGSPLSLECTVEGTSNPNLYWYRQAAGRGLQLLFYSVGIGQISSEVPQNLSASRPQDRQFILSSKKLLLSDSGFYLCAWSKKGPYSGNTIYFGEGSWLTVV.

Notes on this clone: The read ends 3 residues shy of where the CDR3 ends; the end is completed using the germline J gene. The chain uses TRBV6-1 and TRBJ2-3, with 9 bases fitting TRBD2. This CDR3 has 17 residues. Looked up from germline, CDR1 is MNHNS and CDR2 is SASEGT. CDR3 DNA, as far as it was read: TGTGCCAGCAGTGAACATCGGGGCGGGGGGGCCGGGGAGACG. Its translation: CASSEHRGGGAGET. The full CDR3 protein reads CASSEHRGGGAGETQYF.

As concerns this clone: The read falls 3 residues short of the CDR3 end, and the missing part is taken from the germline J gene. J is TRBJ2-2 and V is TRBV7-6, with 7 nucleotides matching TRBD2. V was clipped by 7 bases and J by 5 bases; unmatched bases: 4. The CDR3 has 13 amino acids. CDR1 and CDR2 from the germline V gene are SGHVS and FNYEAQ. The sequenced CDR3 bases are TGTGCCAGCAACGAAGCGGGGACCGGGGAG. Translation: CASNEAGTGE. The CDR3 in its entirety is CASNEAGTGELFF.

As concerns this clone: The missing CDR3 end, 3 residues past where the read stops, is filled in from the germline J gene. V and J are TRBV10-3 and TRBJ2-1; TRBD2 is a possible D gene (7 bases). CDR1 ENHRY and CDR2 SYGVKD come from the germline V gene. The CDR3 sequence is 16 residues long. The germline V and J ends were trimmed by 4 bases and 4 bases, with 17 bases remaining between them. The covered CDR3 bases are TGTGCCATCAGTGGGGACCAGGGAGGGGGTTACAATGAG. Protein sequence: CAISGDQGGGYNE. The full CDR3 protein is CAISGDQGGGYNEQFF.

The CDR3 DNA, read in part, is TGTGCCTGGGACGGCAGGCATGAG. It translates to CAWDGRHE. The whole CDR3 protein reads CAWDGRHEQFF. This chain connects TRBV30 to TRBJ2-1; D call uncertain. The read ends 3 residues shy of where the CDR3 ends; the end is completed using the germline J gene. The germline V and J ends were trimmed by 5 bases and 8 bases, with 10 bases remaining between them. The CDR3 extends over 11 amino acids. Per the germline V gene, CDR1 is GTSNPN and CDR2 is SVGIG (reference sequence). Filled out from reference TRBV30 and TRBJ2-1, the complete variable domain reads SQTIHQWPATLVQPVGSPLSLECTVEGTSNPNLYWYRQAAGRGLQLLFYSVGIGQISSEVPQNLSASRPQDRQFILSSKKLLLSDSGFYLCAWDGRHEQFFGPGTRLTVL.

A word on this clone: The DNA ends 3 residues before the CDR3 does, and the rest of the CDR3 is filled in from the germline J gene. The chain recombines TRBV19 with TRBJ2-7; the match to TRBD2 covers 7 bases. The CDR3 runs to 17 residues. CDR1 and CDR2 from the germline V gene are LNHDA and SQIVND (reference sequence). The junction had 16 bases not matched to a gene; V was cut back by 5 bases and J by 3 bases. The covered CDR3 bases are TGTGCCAGTAGTCCTTTGGGGGGGAAGCCCCAGGGCTACGAG. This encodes CASSPLGGKPQGYE. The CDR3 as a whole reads CASSPLGGKPQGYEQYF.

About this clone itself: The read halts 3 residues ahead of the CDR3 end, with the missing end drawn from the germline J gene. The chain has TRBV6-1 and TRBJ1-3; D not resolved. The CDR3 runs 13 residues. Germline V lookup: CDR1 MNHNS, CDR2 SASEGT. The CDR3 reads CASSEGSVQSIYF. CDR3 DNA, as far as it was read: TGTGCCAGCAGTGAAGGATCAGTCCAGTCG.

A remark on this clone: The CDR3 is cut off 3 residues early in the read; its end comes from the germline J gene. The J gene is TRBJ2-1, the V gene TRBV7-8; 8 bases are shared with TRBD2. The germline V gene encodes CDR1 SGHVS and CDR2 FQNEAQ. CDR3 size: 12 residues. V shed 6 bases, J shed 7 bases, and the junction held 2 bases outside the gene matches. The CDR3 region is CASRRGVNEQFF. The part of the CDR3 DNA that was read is TGTGCCAGCAGGCGGGGGGTAAATGAG.